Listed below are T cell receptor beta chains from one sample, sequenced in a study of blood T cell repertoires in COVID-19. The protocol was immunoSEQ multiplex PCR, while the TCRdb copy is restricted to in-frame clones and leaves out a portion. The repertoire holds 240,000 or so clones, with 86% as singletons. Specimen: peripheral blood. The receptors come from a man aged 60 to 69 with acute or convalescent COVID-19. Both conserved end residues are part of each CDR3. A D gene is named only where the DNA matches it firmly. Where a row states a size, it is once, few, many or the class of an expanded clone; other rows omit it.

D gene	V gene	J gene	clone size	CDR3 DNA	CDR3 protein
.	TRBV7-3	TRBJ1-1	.	TGTGCCAGCAGCTCCTCCGGACAGAACACTGAAGCTTTCTTT	CASSSSGQNTEAFF
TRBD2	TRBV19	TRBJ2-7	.	TGTGCCAGTAGTCTCCTAGCGGGAGGCGGACACGAGCAGTACTTC	CASSLLAGGGHEQYF
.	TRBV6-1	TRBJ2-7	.	TGTGCCAGCAGTGATAACCAGGCCTACGAGCAGTACTTC	CASSDNQAYEQYF
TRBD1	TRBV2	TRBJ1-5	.	TGTGCCAGCAGTCCGGACAGGGATCGCGGACAGCCCCAGCATTTT	CASSPDRDRGQPQHF
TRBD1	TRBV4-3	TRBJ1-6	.	TGCGCCAGCAGGCCGGACAGGGGAAATTCACCCCTCCACTTT	CASRPDRGNSPLHF
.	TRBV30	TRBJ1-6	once	TGTGCCTGGAGTAGGCGGAGTTGGAATTCACCCCTCCACTTT	CAWSRRSWNSPLHF
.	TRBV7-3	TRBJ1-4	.	TGTGCCAGCAGCTTATCGGGGGGCACTAATGAAAAACTGTTTTTT	CASSLSGGTNEKLFF
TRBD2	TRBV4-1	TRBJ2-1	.	TGCGCCAGCAGCCAAGCGACTAGCGGCCTCTACAATGAGCAGTTCTTC	CASSQATSGLYNEQFF
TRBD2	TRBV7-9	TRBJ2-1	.	TGTGCCAGCAGCCCCCTGGGGGGACTAGCAGCCTACAATGAGCAGTTCTTC	CASSPLGGLAAYNEQFF
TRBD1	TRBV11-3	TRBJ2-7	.	TGTGCCAGCAGCGGCGGGACAGGGGGCTTAGCCGAGCAGTACTTC	CASSGGTGGLAEQYF
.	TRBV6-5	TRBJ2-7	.	TGTGCCAGCAGTATCCGCAGGAACTACGAGCAGTACTTC	CASSIRRNYEQYF
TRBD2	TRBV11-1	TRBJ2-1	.	TGTGCCAGCAGCGGTGGGACTAGCGACTACAATGAGCAGTTCTTC	CASSGGTSDYNEQFF
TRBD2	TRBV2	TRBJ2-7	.	TGTGCCAGCGGAGGGACTAGCGGGAGGGCTGACGAGCAGTACTTC	CASGGTSGRADEQYF
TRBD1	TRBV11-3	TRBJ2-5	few	TGTGCCAGCAGCTTCCGACAGGGTGGTATGGAGACCCAGTACTTC	CASSFRQGGMETQYF
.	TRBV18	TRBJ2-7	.	TGTGCCAGCTCGATCGCCGGGGACATATCCTACGAGCAGTACTTC	CASSIAGDISYEQYF
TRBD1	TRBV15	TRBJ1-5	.	TGTGCCACCAGCAGAGATCAGACAGGGTGGGGTGAGCCCCAGCATTTT	CATSRDQTGWGEPQHF
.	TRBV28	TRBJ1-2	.	TGTGCCAGCAGTTTATCAGGTTCTAACTATGGCTACACCTTC	CASSLSGSNYGYTF
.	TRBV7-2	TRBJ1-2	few	TGTGCCAGCAGCTATAGAGGCCCGACAGGATCTATTACAACCTATGGCTACACCTTC	CASSYRGPTGSITTYGYTF
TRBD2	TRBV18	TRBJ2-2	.	TGTGCCAGCTCCCGACCTAGCGGGAGGAGCACCGGGGAGCTGTTTTTT	CASSRPSGRSTGELFF
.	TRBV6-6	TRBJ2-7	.	TGTGCCAGCAGTCCCCCGCCCCGGGGGGCCATAAATGCCCGCTACGAGCAGTACTTC	CASSPPPRGAINARYEQYF
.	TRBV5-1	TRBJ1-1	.	TGCGCCAGCAGCTCCGAAAGGGGGACTGAAGCTTTCTTT	CASSSERGTEAFF
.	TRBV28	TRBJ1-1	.	TGTGCCAGCAGTTTAGGGGAACAGGGGAACACTGAAGCTTTCTTT	CASSLGEQGNTEAFF
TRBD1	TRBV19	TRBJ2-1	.	TGTGCCAGTAGTTCCCACCGGGACAGGGGATTGAGTGAGCAGTTCTTC	CASSSHRDRGLSEQFF
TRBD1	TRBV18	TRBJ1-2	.	TGTGCCAGCTCACCACTGGACAGGGACTATGGCTACACCTTC	CASSPLDRDYGYTF
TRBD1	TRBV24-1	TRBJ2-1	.	TGTGCCACCTCCGCAGGGGGTCTCCTGAGGAATGAGCAGTTCTTC	CATSAGGLLRNEQFF
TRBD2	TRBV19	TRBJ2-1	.	TGTGCCACCCGGGCGGCGGGAGGCAATGAGCAGTTCTTC	CATRAAGGNEQFF
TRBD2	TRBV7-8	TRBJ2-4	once	TGTGCCAGCAGCAGAAGCGGACTAGCGGAAAACATTCAGTACTTC	CASSRSGLAENIQYF
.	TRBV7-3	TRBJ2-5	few	TGTGCCAGCAGCCGAATCGGACAGCAAGAGACCCAGTACTTC	CASSRIGQQETQYF
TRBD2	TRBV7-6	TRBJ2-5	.	TGTGCCAGCAGCCCGGCTAGCGGGAGGGCCGGGGAGACCCAGTACTTC	CASSPASGRAGETQYF
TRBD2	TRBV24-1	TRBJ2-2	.	TGTGCCACCAGTGCGCAGTCTAGCGGGAGGGCAACCGGGGAGCTGTTTTTT	CATSAQSSGRATGELFF
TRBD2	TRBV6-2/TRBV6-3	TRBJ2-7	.	TGTGCCAGCACCCCGGGGGGGATCTACGAGCAGTACTTC	CASTPGGIYEQYF
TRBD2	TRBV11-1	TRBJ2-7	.	TGTGCCAGCAGCTGGACCTTAGCGGGAGACGAGCAGTACTTC	CASSWTLAGDEQYF
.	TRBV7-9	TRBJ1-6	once	TGTGCCAGCAGTGGGGGGGGACTCGGGCCCCTCCACTTT	CASSGGGLGPLHF
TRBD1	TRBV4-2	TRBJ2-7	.	TGTGCCAGCAGCCATGCGACAGGGATCCCCTACGAGCAGTACTTC	CASSHATGIPYEQYF
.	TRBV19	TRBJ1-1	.	TGTGCCAGTAGTATATGGAGGGCATTTAAGAACACTGAAGCTTTCTTT	CASSIWRAFKNTEAFF
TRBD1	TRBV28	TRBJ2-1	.	TGTGCCAGCAGTAAAACGGGACAGGCCTACAATGAGCAGTTCTTC	CASSKTGQAYNEQFF
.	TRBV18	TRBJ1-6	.	TGTGCCAGCTCACCCAAAAGGGCAGGGTCCCTGAATTCACCCCTCCACTTT	CASSPKRAGSLNSPLHF
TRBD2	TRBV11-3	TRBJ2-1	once	TGTGCCAGCAGCTTAATCAGCGGGAGGACGGACGAGCAGTTCTTC	CASSLISGRTDEQFF
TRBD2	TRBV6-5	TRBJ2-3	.	TGTGCCAGCAGTTACAACGGGAGGGCCTACACAGATACGCAGTATTTT	CASSYNGRAYTDTQYF
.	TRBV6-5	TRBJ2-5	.	TGTGCCAGCAGTTACTCGTCCCTAGAGACCCAGTACTTC	CASSYSSLETQYF
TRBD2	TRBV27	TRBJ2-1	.	TGTGCCAGCAGTTTTACGGTAGCGGGAACGGTTGAGCAGTTCTTC	CASSFTVAGTVEQFF
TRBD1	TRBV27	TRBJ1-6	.	TGTGCCAGCAGTGAGACGGGGACAGGGGAATCACCCCTCCACTTT	CASSETGTGESPLHF
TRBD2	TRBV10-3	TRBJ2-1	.	TGTGCCATCAGTGAGCTAACTAGCGGAGGCCGGTTGTACAATGAGCAGTTCTTC	CAISELTSGGRLYNEQFF
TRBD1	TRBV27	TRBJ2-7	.	TGTGCCAGCAGTACCAATATCCCAGGGGGCGGATGGGCATACGAGCAGTACTTC	CASSTNIPGGGWAYEQYF
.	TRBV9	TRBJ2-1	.	TGTGCCAGCAGCCTAGATCCGGGAGCAGATGAGCAGTTCTTC	CASSLDPGADEQFF
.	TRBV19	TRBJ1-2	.	TGTGCCAGTAGTTTCGGCTATGGCTACACCTTC	CASSFGYGYTF
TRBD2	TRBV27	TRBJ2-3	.	TGTGCCAGCAGTTTATGGACTAGCGGAGGATCCCCAGGTAGTGCAGATACGCAGTATTTT	CASSLWTSGGSPGSADTQYF
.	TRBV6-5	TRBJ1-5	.	TGTGCCAGCAGCTCAGGGAATCAGCCCCAGCATTTT	CASSSGNQPQHF
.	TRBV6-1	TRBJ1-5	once	TGTGCCAGCAGTGAAGCGAGTGGGGGCTTTCTAGGGTCCAATCAGCCCCAGCATTTT	CASSEASGGFLGSNQPQHF
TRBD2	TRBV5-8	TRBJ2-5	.	TGTGCCAGCAGAAAGGGACTAACCAACCAAGAGACCCAGTACTTC	CASRKGLTNQETQYF
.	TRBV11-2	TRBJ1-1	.	TGTGCCAGCAGGCTCAGGGGCACTGAAGCTTTCTTT	CASRLRGTEAFF
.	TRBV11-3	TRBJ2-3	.	TGTGCCAGCAGCTTAGTTCAGGGGAATACGCAGTATTTT	CASSLVQGNTQYF
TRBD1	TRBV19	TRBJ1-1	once	TGTGCCAGTAGTATCCGGGACAGGAACACTGAAGCTTTCTTT	CASSIRDRNTEAFF
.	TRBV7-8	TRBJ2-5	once	TGTGCCAGCAGCTTTAGCCGAGAGACCCAGTACTTC	CASSFSRETQYF
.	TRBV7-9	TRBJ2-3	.	TGTGCCAGCAGCGATGGCGGAGGCACAGATACGCAGTATTTT	CASSDGGGTDTQYF
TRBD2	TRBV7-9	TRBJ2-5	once	TGTGCCAGCAGCTTAATGACTAGCGGGCAAGAGACCCAGTACTTC	CASSLMTSGQETQYF
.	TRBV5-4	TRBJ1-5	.	TGTGCCAGCAGCTTGGCAGGGGTCGAAGCCCAGCATTTT	CASSLAGVEAQHF
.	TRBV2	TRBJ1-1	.	TGTGCCAGCAGTGGGGCAAGGACTGAAGCTTTCTTT	CASSGARTEAFF
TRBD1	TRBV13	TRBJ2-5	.	TGTGCCAGCAGCGCTCGGACAGGGAAGGGAGGAGGAGAGACCCAGTACTTC	CASSARTGKGGGETQYF
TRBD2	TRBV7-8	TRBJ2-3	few	TGTGCCAGCAGCTTACAGCAGGGAGGGGAAACAGATACGCAGTATTTT	CASSLQQGGETDTQYF